The present T cell receptor (beta chain) was sequenced within a study of blood T cell repertoires in COVID-19. In the study overall: Samples of COVID-19 (acute and convalescent) were obtained from the United States, Italy and Spain.

The data were produced by immunoSEQ multiplex PCR, yet TCRdb's version contains in-frame clones alone and is incomplete. Here the sample spans about 160,000 clones, 81% being singletons. The CDR3 has 16 residues. The V and J ends lost 4 bases and 6 bases respectively, with 19 bases between them. In germline, CDR1 is SGHDT, CDR2 YYEEEE. This receptor was obtained from a man aged 60-69 years with active or convalescent COVID-19. Sequences were obtained from peripheral blood. This sequence joins TRBV5-6 and TRBJ2-2; a possible D gene is TRBD2 (6 bases). CDR3 bases: TGTGCCAGCAGCCCGGCCGGAGGGATTGGGGCCGGGGAGCTGTTTTTT. Protein product: CASSPAGGIGAGELFF.